The entry below gives a single TCR beta chain sequence along with its context. Its antigen remains undetermined. Base qualities were left out, and no much larger clone turns up one base away. Libraries were built with 5' RACE. Instrument used: Illumina HiSeq 2500. A second PCR of about 6 to 11 cycles was performed with a sample-barcoded 5' primer and a J-beta primer mix. A unique molecular identifier was introduced onto each TCR beta cDNA molecule by a template-switch 5' adaptor carrying 12 random nucleotides. At least 2.5 million CDR3-containing paired-end reads were obtained from each sample. First-strand cDNA synthesis was performed from all RNA using the Mint cDNA synthesis kit, with priming by a TRBC-specific oligonucleotide. After uracil-DNA glycosylase treatment, a first 18-cycle PCR used universal primers M1SS and BC2_uni_R on all cDNA. From the authors' description of their analysis: For normalization, 1 million high-quality reads were randomly selected from each sample, with every read carrying a distinct molecular identifier. Instead of being binned into consensus sequences, reads with shared molecular identifiers were discarded. MiTCR, run with a Q25 quality threshold and the strictest error-elimination algorithm, handled CDR3 identification, clonotype clustering and error correction. Lower-bound total TCR beta diversity was estimated with a nonparametric unseen species model using Euler transformation. TCRdb reanalyzed the raw reads on its own, using fastp at Q25 for trimming and MiXCR for clone calling, and kept in-frame beta chains. Duplicate CDR3 protein sequences are folded into a single record with the most common DNA and genes. TCRdb, rather than the study authors, made the V and J calls. The sample contains about 760,000 distinct CDR3 sequences, approximately 53% of them found a single time. The ten largest make up around 24% of the sample.

This specimen belongs to a study of blood T cells in healthy people across ages (dated by TCRdb to between 2014 and 2017). Background for the entire study: In model experiments, template switching captured about one uniquely barcoded TCR beta cDNA molecule for every two T cells. Age-related changes in TCR beta repertoire diversity were measured in the study by deep sequencing normalized with unique cDNA molecular identifiers. Using the same blood draw, the study looked at two additional independent replicas of 1 million unique cDNA reads for two donors, one aged 18 to 29 and the other aged 80 or older. The donors were split into four age groups: young (average 16 years), middle-aged (roughly 39), aged (over 55) and long-lived (about 82). To avoid experimental bias, donors of different ages were randomly spread across the sequencing lanes.

Donors were roughly 40 systemically healthy Caucasian individuals from Russia aged roughly 6 to 95 years. Each donor gave approximately 9.3 milliliters of peripheral blood, collected into EDTA-treated Vacutainer tubes. Ficoll-Paque density-gradient centrifugation was used to isolate PBMCs, with at least 6.5 million per sample. Trizol reagent was used to extract total RNA from PBMCs, with at least 5.5 micrograms per sample. For every donor, flow cytometry on a PBMC aliquot measured the percentage of naive CD45RAhigh/CD27high T cells. V and J lose 2 bases and 7 bases, and a span of 18 bases separates them. From a lookup of the germline V gene (reference sequence), CDR1 and CDR2 are SGHAT and FQDESV. The CDR3 covers 15 residues, taking in both the cysteine and the phenylalanine. The entry retains the CDR3 DNA only, 45 bases that are in frame from base 1. Study-level results and caveats: Estimates of total diversity based on one million sequenced T cells were regarded as lower bounds and as underestimates. Observed TCR beta diversity correlated strongly with the percentage of naive T cells measured by flow cytometry. Compared with the aged group, the long-lived group had more naive CD4+ T cells, fewer expanded clones and increased TCR diversity, a pattern suggesting age selection. Conclusive comparison of naive and antigen-experienced compartments was prevented by the profiling of bulk unsorted PBMCs. As age increased, observed TCR beta diversity per million T cells dropped in a roughly linear way, and a significant reduction was already evident by age 40. Because the CMV infection status of the donors was unknown, age-related changes in expanded clonotypes may potentially have been confounded.

This clonotype was obtained from a man aged 40-55 years in good health. Recombination joined TRBV11-1 with TRBJ2-7; there is no confident call for the D gene. Sequenced sample: blood. The DNA sequence is given as TGTGCCAGCAGCTTATCGCTCAGCCATGACAATGAGCAGTACTTC. Its protein reads: CASSLSLSHDNEQYF.